Listed below are T cell receptor beta chains from one sample, sequenced in a study of cytomegalovirus exposure and HLA in healthy donors. Clones were sequenced by immunoSEQ multiplex PCR, and TCRdb holds only the in-frame ones, with some missing. The data show some 150,000 clones, under 75% seen once. Sequenced material: PBMCs. The receptors originated from a woman between 55 and 75 years old in good health and CMV-seropositive. The CDR3 runs from the conserved cysteine through the conserved F or W. A D gene is named only where the DNA matches it firmly. The size of a clone is reported for some rows only, either as once, few or many, or as a class for expanded clones.

TRBJ1-2	TRBV5-4	-	-	CASSLIQGSFGGYTF	TGTGCCAGCAGCTTGATCCAGGGTTCCTTTGGGGGCTACACCTTC
TRBJ2-5	TRBV4-2	few	TRBD2	CASSSRTSGGRETQYF	TGTGCCAGCAGCTCCCGGACTAGCGGGGGGAGAGAGACCCAGTACTTC
TRBJ2-1	TRBV19	-	-	CASNIWLGYNEQFF	TGTGCCAGTAATATTTGGCTAGGCTACAATGAGCAGTTCTTC
TRBJ2-5	TRBV21-1	-	-	CASSKGLRRTSEETQYF	TGTGCCAGCAGCAAAGGCCTTCGTAGGACTAGCGAGGAGACCCAGTACTTC
TRBJ1-1	TRBV6-4	-	-	CASRPERMNTEAFF	TGTGCCAGCAGGCCCGAGCGGATGAACACTGAAGCTTTCTTT
TRBJ2-4	TRBV2	-	-	CASREGGRSIQYF	TGTGCCAGCAGGGAGGGTGGGCGGAGCATTCAGTACTTC
TRBJ2-1	TRBV28	-	TRBD2	CASNSGRPYNEQFF	TGTGCCAGCAATAGCGGGAGGCCCTACAATGAGCAGTTCTTC
TRBJ1-1	TRBV9	few	TRBD1	CASSGQGARGTEAFF	TGTGCCAGCAGCGGACAGGGGGCGCGAGGAACTGAAGCTTTCTTT
TRBJ2-6	TRBV7-9	-	-	CASRPTGFSGANVLTF	TGTGCCAGCAGGCCTACGGGGTTCTCTGGGGCCAACGTCCTGACTTTC
TRBJ2-2	TRBV6-5	once	TRBD1	CASSRTQGRAGELFF	TGTGCCAGCAGCCGTACACAGGGGCGGGCCGGGGAGCTGTTTTTT
TRBJ1-6	TRBV14	once	TRBD1	CASSPNTGGESPLHF	TGTGCCAGCAGCCCCAACACAGGGGGCGAATCACCCCTCCACTTT
TRBJ1-2	TRBV25-1	-	-	CASTPGGMDGYTF	TGTGCCAGCACACCGGGAGGGATGGATGGCTACACCTTC
TRBJ2-5	TRBV7-9	-	TRBD2	CASRPGGQPETQYF	TGTGCCAGCCGACCGGGGGGGCAGCCAGAGACCCAGTACTTC
TRBJ2-2	TRBV7-9	-	TRBD2	CASSLRLAANTGELFF	TGTGCCAGCAGCTTAAGGCTAGCGGCGAACACCGGGGAGCTGTTTTTT
TRBJ2-5	TRBV4-3	-	TRBD2	CASSQGLAVQETQYF	TGCGCCAGCAGCCAAGGGCTAGCGGTACAAGAGACCCAGTACTTC
TRBJ1-2	TRBV6-5	-	-	CASSYSGHVNYGYTF	TGTGCCAGCAGTTACTCGGGACACGTAAACTATGGCTACACCTTC
TRBJ1-2	TRBV19	-	-	CASRDRSGYGYTF	TGTGCCAGTCGAGACAGATCAGGCTATGGCTACACCTTC
TRBJ2-3	TRBV30	-	TRBD2	CAWRLAGDTDTQYF	TGTGCCTGGAGACTAGCGGGGGACACAGATACGCAGTATTTT